Listed below are T cell receptor beta chains from one sample, sequenced in a study of blood T cell repertoires in COVID-19. Here immunoSEQ multiplex PCR was the method, and the copy in TCRdb shows in-frame clones only, minus some. The repertoire holds fewer than 150,000 clones, about 83% seen once, with roughly 13% in the top ten. Sequencing used peripheral blood. The receptor source for this set is a human donor in a cohort sampled during active COVID-19. Each CDR3 is given with its conserved first and last residue. The order of the fields is D gene, clone size, V gene, J gene, CDR3 protein, CDR3 DNA. The D gene is left open where the match is weak. Size is omitted from some rows. Given values are once, few, many or a class for expanded clones.

TRBD2,NA,TRBV18,TRBJ2-7,CASSPRGLAGPYEQYF,TGTGCCAGCTCACCCCGGGGACTAGCGGGGCCCTACGAGCAGTACTTC
NA,NA,TRBV25-1,TRBJ2-1,CASRGSGVTHNEQFF,TGTGCCAGCAGAGGTTCCGGGGTAACTCACAATGAGCAGTTCTTC
TRBD1,NA,TRBV27,TRBJ2-3,CASSSLRTGVLADTQYF,TGTGCCAGCAGTTCACTTAGGACAGGGGTCCTCGCAGATACGCAGTATTTT
TRBD2,few,TRBV5-4,TRBJ2-5,CASSLPPRGGGAETQYF,TGTGCCAGCAGCCTTCCGCCTAGGGGCGGGGGGGCGGAGACCCAGTACTTC
TRBD2,NA,TRBV5-1,TRBJ2-7,CASRTSGFDEQYF,TGCGCCAGCAGGACTAGCGGTTTTGACGAGCAGTACTTC
TRBD1,NA,TRBV19,TRBJ1-6,CASSIEWDSRYSPLHF,TGTGCCAGTAGTATAGAGTGGGACAGCCGTTATTCACCCCTCCACTTT
TRBD1,NA,TRBV12-3/TRBV12-4,TRBJ1-2,CASSGDRDYGYTF,TGTGCCAGCAGCGGCGACAGGGACTATGGCTACACCTTC
NA,NA,TRBV6-1,TRBJ1-6,CASSERPAGALTGALHF,TGTGCCAGCAGTGAAAGGCCCGCAGGGGCCCTAACCGGGGCCCTCCACTTT
TRBD1,many,TRBV4-1,TRBJ2-7,CASSLPGTGDYEQYF,TGCGCCAGCAGTCTTCCCGGGACAGGGGACTACGAGCAGTACTTC
NA,NA,TRBV2,TRBJ1-2,CASRPGARDDGYTF,TGTGCCAGCCGACCAGGGGCGCGCGACGATGGCTACACCTTC
NA,once,TRBV3-1/TRBV3-2,TRBJ2-7,CASSQIKDNSYEQYF,TGTGCCAGCAGCCAAATCAAGGACAACTCCTACGAGCAGTACTTC
TRBD2,NA,TRBV9,TRBJ2-7,CASSVTSGAVYEQYF,TGTGCCAGCAGCGTAACTAGCGGGGCAGTGTACGAGCAGTACTTC
TRBD1,few,TRBV4-2,TRBJ1-2,CASSQVQGARDGYTF,TGTGCCAGCAGCCAAGTCCAGGGGGCAAGGGATGGCTACACCTTC
TRBD2,NA,TRBV6-4,TRBJ2-1,CASSEGRGATYNEQFF,TGTGCCAGCAGTGAGGGGCGGGGGGCGACCTACAATGAGCAGTTCTTC
TRBD1,NA,TRBV5-6,TRBJ1-6,CASSELTGDHSPLHF,TGTGCCAGCAGCGAACTGACAGGGGACCATTCACCCCTCCACTTT
NA,once,TRBV30,TRBJ2-3,CAWSAGGASTDTQYF,TGTGCCTGGAGCGCAGGAGGGGCCAGCACAGATACGCAGTATTTT
NA,NA,TRBV6-5,TRBJ1-6,CASSSWDTYNSPLHF,TGTGCCAGCAGTTCCTGGGACACCTATAATTCACCCCTCCACTTT
TRBD1,NA,TRBV11-2,TRBJ1-3,CASSHDRGLGNTIYF,TGTGCCAGCAGCCACGACAGGGGTCTTGGAAACACCATATATTTT
TRBD1,NA,TRBV14,TRBJ2-1,CASSQDRGQKQFF,TGTGCCAGCAGCCAAGATCGGGGACAGAAGCAGTTCTTC
TRBD2,once,TRBV5-8,TRBJ2-7,CANRPGLAGGTYEQYF,TGTGCCAACCGACCGGGACTAGCGGGGGGTACCTACGAGCAGTACTTC
TRBD1,NA,TRBV18,TRBJ2-7,CASSQTGDEQYF,TGTGCCAGCTCCCAAACAGGGGACGAGCAGTACTTC
NA,NA,TRBV11-1,TRBJ1-1,CASSSQGLGAFF,TGTGCCAGCAGCTCCCAGGGACTTGGAGCTTTCTTT
TRBD2,once,TRBV10-1,TRBJ2-1,CASSESSGLAGGGEQFF,TGCGCCAGCAGTGAGTCAAGTGGACTAGCGGGGGGGGGTGAGCAGTTCTTC
NA,NA,TRBV18,TRBJ2-7,CASSSGDEQYF,TGTGCCAGCTCATCAGGGGACGAGCAGTACTTC
NA,few,TRBV13,TRBJ2-7,CASSLGARAHEQYF,TGTGCCAGCAGCTTAGGTGCCAGGGCTCACGAGCAGTACTTC
NA,NA,TRBV13,TRBJ1-1,CASSLSTEAFF,TGTGCCAGCAGCTTATCGACTGAAGCTTTCTTT
TRBD1,NA,TRBV7-9,TRBJ1-2,CASSLGDRVHTF,TGTGCCAGCAGCTTAGGTGACAGGGTTCACACCTTC
NA,NA,TRBV5-1,TRBJ2-5,CASSFGARETQYF,TGCGCCAGCAGCTTTGGGGCGAGAGAGACCCAGTACTTC
TRBD1,NA,TRBV27,TRBJ1-1,CASSTQGQGRNTEAFF,TGTGCCAGCAGTACACAGGGGCAGGGGAGGAACACTGAAGCTTTCTTT
TRBD1,once,TRBV2,TRBJ2-1,CASSSPGQAYNEQFF,TGTGCCAGCAGCTCCCCGGGACAGGCCTACAATGAGCAGTTCTTC
TRBD1,NA,TRBV7-2,TRBJ1-1,CASSSRDRHTEAFF,TGTGCCAGCAGCTCCAGGGACAGGCACACTGAAGCTTTCTTT
NA,NA,TRBV6-5,TRBJ1-2,CASSYSRGVMDYGYTF,TGTGCCAGCAGTTACTCTCGGGGGGTGATGGACTATGGCTACACCTTC
TRBD1,NA,TRBV2,TRBJ1-6,CASSDRDRGSNSPLHF,TGTGCCAGCAGCGACCGGGACAGGGGATCGAATTCACCCCTCCACTTT
TRBD2,NA,TRBV13,TRBJ2-3,CASSLEAPGLAGGDTQYF,TGTGCCAGCAGCTTAGAGGCCCCTGGACTAGCGGGGGGTGATACGCAGTATTTT
NA,NA,TRBV5-3,TRBJ2-7,CARSLCTESSYEQYF,TGTGCCAGAAGCTTGTGTACTGAGAGCTCCTACGAGCAGTACTTC
NA,once,TRBV6-1,TRBJ2-4,CASSEESLGGGAGKNIQYF,TGTGCCAGCAGTGAAGAGAGTCTTGGAGGGGGCGCGGGCAAAAACATTCAGTACTTC
NA,once,TRBV12-3/TRBV12-4,TRBJ1-2,CAARVGGLYGYTF,TGTGCCGCTCGGGTGGGGGGTCTCTATGGCTACACCTTC
NA,NA,TRBV23-1,TRBJ2-1,CASSQSHSIWSYNEQFF,TGCGCCAGCAGTCAATCCCATAGCATATGGTCCTACAATGAGCAGTTCTTC
NA,once,TRBV6-5,TRBJ1-1,CASEGVTEAFF,TGTGCCAGCGAGGGGGTCACTGAAGCTTTCTTT